The 20 T cell receptor beta chains below were found in one sample sequenced in a study of early T cells in non-severe SARS-CoV-2 infection. TCRdb re-called the 5' RACE reads with MiXCR, one entry per CDR3 protein. The table records around 50,000 distinct CDR3 sequences, roughly 6.5% of them present only once. Sequences were obtained from whole blood. These receptors came from an adult who was a healthcare worker with PCR-confirmed SARS-CoV-2 infection or an uninfected control (not recorded which).

This clonotype was detected ten times or more. This chain joins TRBV4-3 and TRBJ1-3; tentative D call: TRBD1 (6 bases). This CDR3 contains 14 residues. Germline V CDR1 and CDR2: LGHNA, YSLEER. The germline V and J ends were trimmed by 8 bases and 4 bases, with 15 bases remaining between them. The CDR3 reads CASGKRGAGNTIYF. For the CDR3, the DNA is TGCGCCAGCGGTAAAAGGGGGGCCGGAAACACCATATATTTT.

This clonotype was seen a handful of times. The CDR3 nucleotides are TGCGCCAGCAGCCAAGAAAACCGGGAGGAGCAGTTCTTC. It specifies CASSQENREEQFF. The chain employs TRBV4-3 and TRBJ2-1; TRBD2 might be the D (6 bases). Germline V gives CDR1 LGHNA, CDR2 YSLEER. V lost 0 bases to trimming and J lost 10 bases, with 10 bases between them. The CDR3 covers 13 residues.

The sample holds many counts of this clonotype. The rearrangement joins TRBV20-1 to TRBJ2-3, with D unresolved. The CDR3 runs 10 residues. The germline V and J ends were trimmed by 3 bases and 5 bases, with 3 bases remaining between them. Germline CDR1 and CDR2: DFQATT and SNEGSKA (reference sequence). This CDR3 is CSASRDTQYF. The CDR3, as DNA: TGCAGTGCTAGTAGAGATACGCAGTATTTT.

This clonotype has more than one count but fewer than ten. This chain links TRBV20-1 with TRBJ1-2, with D possibly TRBD1 on 6 matching bases. Germline V gene sequence: CDR1 DFQATT, CDR2 SNEGSKA (reference sequence). Trimming left V 5 bases short and J 6 bases short, with 16 bases between. The CDR3 runs 13 residues. The CDR3 coding sequence is TGCAGTGCTCGCCCCGGACAGTACCATGGCTACACCTTC. Amino acids: CSARPGQYHGYTF.

The gene calls are TRBV7-6 and TRBJ2-1; tentatively, D is TRBD1 (6 bases). V was trimmed by 4 bases and J by 9 bases, leaving 10 bases between them. The CDR3 contains 12 residues. Germline V gene lookup returns CDR1 SGHVS and CDR2 FNYEAQ. The DNA of the CDR3 is TGTGCCAGCAGCTCTGGGGGCGGTGAGCAGTTCTTC. Translated: CASSSGGGEQFF.

There are many counts of this clonotype. The genes are TRBV6-5 and TRBJ2-7; D uncertain. Trimming took 6 bases from V and 3 from J, leaving 15 bases between them. This CDR3 region has 14 residues. The germline V gene has CDR1 MNHEY and CDR2 SVGAGI. CDR3 sequence reads: CASRIGGRNYEQYF. The DNA of the CDR3 is TGTGCCAGCAGAATAGGTGGACGTAACTACGAGCAGTACTTC.

This clonotype was seen ten or more times. The chain uses TRBV11-3 and TRBJ2-1; 7 nucleotides line up with TRBD1. Germline trimming cut 6 bases from V and 7 bases from J; bases unmatched to any gene: 12. The CDR3 sequence is 15 residues long. CDR1 SGHNT and CDR2 YENEEA come from the germline V gene. The CDR3 region is CASSSRDSELNEQFF. DNA of the CDR3: TGTGCCAGCAGTTCCCGGGACAGTGAGTTGAATGAGCAGTTCTTC.

This clonotype was recorded at least ten times. The rearrangement joins TRBV7-2 to TRBJ2-5; TRBD1 matches at 7 bases. The V segment lost 4 bases and the J segment 3 bases; nucleotides outside the gene matches: 8. The germline V gene has CDR1 SGHTA and CDR2 FQGNSA. This CDR3 contains 15 residues. The CDR3 DNA reads as TGTGCCAGCAGCTCACCGACAGGGTCGAAAGAGACCCAGTACTTC. Its translation is CASSSPTGSKETQYF.

Many counts were recorded for this clonotype. V usage is TRBV11-3 and J usage is TRBJ2-1; a weak D match, TRBD2 (6 bases). Trimming shortened V by 5 bases and J by 2 bases, and 10 bases separated the two germline ends. This CDR3 is 14 amino acids long. CDR1 and CDR2 from the germline V gene are SGHNT and YENEEA. CDR3 sequence (DNA): TGTGCCAGCAGCCTGAGCGGGCCCTACAATGAGCAGTTCTTC. Protein: CASSLSGPYNEQFF.

In the case of this clonotype: This may stem from a read error, because a much larger clone lies one nucleotide away. The gene calls are TRBV15 and TRBJ1-4; TRBD1 is a possible D gene (6 bases). This CDR3 spans 14 amino acids. Germline loops: CDR1 LNHNV, CDR2 YYDKDF (reference sequence). CDR3 coding DNA: TGTACCACCAGCAGACCAGGGGTGGGCGAAAAACTGTTTTTT. Translated: CTTSRPGVGEKLFF.

This clonotype was detected ten times or more. Mismatch with germline at one junction end may stem from a read error. The chain recombines TRBV28 with TRBJ1-5, with D unresolved. Germline loops: CDR1 MDHEN, CDR2 SYDVKM. The CDR3 has 14 residues. CDR3 coding DNA: TGTGCCAGCCGTCCGCCCGCACTCAATCACCCCCAGCATTTT. It specifies CASRPPALNHPQHF.

The chain carries TRBV7-9 and TRBJ2-5; 13 bases fit TRBD2. The germline V gene encodes CDR1 SEHNR and CDR2 FQNEAQ (reference sequence). This CDR3 is built from 16 residues. V lost 7 bases to trimming and J lost 4 bases; unmatched junction nucleotides: 9. The CDR3 DNA reads TGTGCCAGCAACAGGGGGACTAGCGGGGCCCCAGAGACCCAGTACTTC. Amino acids: CASNRGTSGAPETQYF.

The chain joins TRBV27 to TRBJ2-5; 13 bases are shared with TRBD2. CDR1 MNHEY and CDR2 SMNVEV come from the germline V gene (reference sequence). V was clipped by 5 bases and J by 5 bases; unmatched bases: 8. The CDR3 runs 16 residues. The CDR3 loop is CASSLRTSGGGETQYF. CDR3 sequence (DNA): TGTGCCAGCAGTCTCCGGACTAGCGGGGGAGGGGAGACCCAGTACTTC.

This clonotype was seen ten or more times. Written as DNA, the CDR3 is TGTGCCAGCAGTCGGACAGAGGTCTATGGCTACACCTTC. It codes for CASSRTEVYGYTF. The chain recombines TRBV12-3 or TRBV12-4 with TRBJ1-2; perhaps TRBD1 as D (6 bases). The CDR3 extends over 13 amino acids. V gave up 5 bases and J gave up 4 bases, with 11 bases separating them.

This clonotype was seen more than once but under ten times. V gene TRBV4-3 combines with J gene TRBJ2-2, with 11 bases lining up with TRBD1. This CDR3 comprises 18 residues. V lost 4 bases, J lost 5 bases, and 12 bases stayed unmatched. In germline, CDR1 is LGHNA, CDR2 YSLEER. CDR3 loop: CASSRELPDRGQTGELFF. The CDR3 nucleotides read TGCGCCAGCAGCCGAGAACTACCGGACAGGGGGCAAACCGGGGAGCTGTTTTTT.

This clonotype has more than one count but fewer than ten. A junction boundary mismatches the germline segment, possibly from a read error. The genes are TRBV19 and TRBJ2-2; 7 bases agree with TRBD2. The CDR3 loop spans 14 amino acids. The germline CDR1 and CDR2 sequences are LNHDA and SQIVND (reference sequence). The CDR3 nucleotides are TGTGTCAGTGAAACGGGGACTACTCCCAGGGAGCTGTTTTTT. Protein sequence: CVSETGTTPRELFF.

Of note for this clonotype: A much larger clone lies a single base off, so this may be a read error. The V and J genes are TRBV20-1 and TRBJ2-7; 8 bases fit TRBD1. CDR1 is DFQATT, CDR2 SNEGSKA, per germline (reference sequence). The CDR3 covers 14 residues. The CDR3 region is CSATSRDRIYEQHF. The CDR3 region has the DNA TGCAGTGCCACTAGCCGGGACAGGATCTACGAGCAGCACTTC.

This clonotype was counted many times. J is TRBJ2-3 and V is TRBV12-3 or TRBV12-4, with D tentatively TRBD2 (7 bases). This CDR3 region has 15 residues. The V end lost 7 bases, the J end lost 1 base, and 15 bases lay between the germline ends. CDR3 in amino acids: CASNMEGGRTDTQYF. In DNA form, the CDR3 reads TGTGCCAGCAATATGGAGGGGGGGCGCACAGATACGCAGTATTTT.

This clonotype was counted ten times or more. The gene calls are TRBV4-3 and TRBJ2-1; 9 nucleotides agree with TRBD2. The trim removed 0 bases at V and 5 bases at J, leaving 5 bases unmatched. The CDR3 contains 16 residues. The germline V gene encodes CDR1 LGHNA and CDR2 YSLEER. The CDR3 protein is CASSQEGGGADNEQFF. CDR3 DNA sequence: TGCGCCAGCAGCCAAGAAGGCGGGGGGGCCGACAATGAGCAGTTCTTC.

This clonotype was detected a few times. The chain uses TRBV10-1 and TRBJ1-1, with 9 bases aligning to TRBD1. This CDR3 is built from 17 residues. V shed 5 bases and J 4 bases; nucleotides not matched to a gene: 14. Germline CDR1 is WNHNN and CDR2 is SYGVQD (reference sequence). The CDR3, as DNA: TGCGCCAGCAGTAGGGACAGGGTGTTTTCTCGGGTCACTGAAGCTTTCTTT. Translating gives CASSRDRVFSRVTEAFF.